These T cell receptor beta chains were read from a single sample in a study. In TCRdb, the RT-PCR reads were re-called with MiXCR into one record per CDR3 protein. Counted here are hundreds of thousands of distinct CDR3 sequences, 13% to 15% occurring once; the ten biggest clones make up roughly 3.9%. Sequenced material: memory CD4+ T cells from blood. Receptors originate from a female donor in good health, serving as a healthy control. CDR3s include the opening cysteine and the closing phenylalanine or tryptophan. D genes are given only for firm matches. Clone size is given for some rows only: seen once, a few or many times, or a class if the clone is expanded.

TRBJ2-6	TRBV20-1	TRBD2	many	TGCAGTGCTAGAGTCCCGGGAGGGGATGGGGCCAACGTCCTGACTTTC	CSARVPGGDGANVLTF
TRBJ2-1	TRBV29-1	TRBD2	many	TGCAGCGTTGTGATGTCGGGAGGGCGCTCCTACAATGAGCAGTTCTTC	CSVVMSGGRSYNEQFF
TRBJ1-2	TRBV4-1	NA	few	TGCGCCAGCAGCCAAGTAGATACGAGGGTCGGCTACACCTTC	CASSQVDTRVGYTF
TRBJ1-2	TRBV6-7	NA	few	TGTGCCAGCAGTGCGGGCGGCTACACCTTC	CASSAGGYTF
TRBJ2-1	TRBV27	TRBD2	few	TGTGCCAGCAGTTGGGACTACGACCGGGGTGAGCAGTTCTTC	CASSWDYDRGEQFF
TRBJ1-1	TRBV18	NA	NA	TGTGCCAGCTCACCATCCTCAGGGGTGAACACTGAAGCTTTCTTT	CASSPSSGVNTEAFF
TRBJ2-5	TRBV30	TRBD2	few	TGTGCCTGGTCTCCTAGCGGGAGGACAGAGACCCAGTACTTC	CAWSPSGRTETQYF
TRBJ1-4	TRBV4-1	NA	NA	TGCGCCAGCAGCCGTCAGGGCACTAATGAAAAACTGTTTTTT	CASSRQGTNEKLFF
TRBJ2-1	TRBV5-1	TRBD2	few	TGCGCCAGCAGTGGGGGACTAGCGGGAATAGGGGCCAATGAGCAGTTCTTC	CASSGGLAGIGANEQFF
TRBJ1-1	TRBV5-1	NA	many	TGCGCCAGCAGCTCCCAGGCGACGGACAGCGGCGGAGCTTTCTTT	CASSSQATDSGGAFF
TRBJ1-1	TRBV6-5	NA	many	TGTGCCAGCAGTTACTCGAGGGGAGAGGAAGCTTTCTTT	CASSYSRGEEAFF
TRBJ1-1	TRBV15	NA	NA	TGTGCCACCAGCAGGGAAGGACAGACTGAAGCTTTCTTT	CATSREGQTEAFF
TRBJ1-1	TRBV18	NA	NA	TGTGCCAGCTCACCATCGAGGGGTTGGGGCACTGAAGCTTTCTTT	CASSPSRGWGTEAFF
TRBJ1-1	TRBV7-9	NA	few	TGTGCCAGCAGCCCTTTACCACAGAACACTGAAGCTTTCTTT	CASSPLPQNTEAFF
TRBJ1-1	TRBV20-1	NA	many	TGCAGTGCTAGGAGTAGGGAAGCTTTCTTT	CSARSREAFF
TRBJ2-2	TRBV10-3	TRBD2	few	TGTGCCATCAGTGACCCCAGCGGGAGAGGTCCGGGGGAGCTGTTTTTT	CAISDPSGRGPGELFF
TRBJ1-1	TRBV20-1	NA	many	TGCAGTGCCCGCCTCCCAGGGGTTGCTGAAGCTTTCTTT	CSARLPGVAEAFF
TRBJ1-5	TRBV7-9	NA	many	TGTGCCAGCAGCCCTGCCGGAGGGGGCAATCAGCCCCAGCATTTT	CASSPAGGGNQPQHF
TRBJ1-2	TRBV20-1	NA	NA	TGCAGTGCTGCCTCTTCCGGGAGCGCACGTTTCTATGGCTACACCTTC	CSAASSGSARFYGYTF
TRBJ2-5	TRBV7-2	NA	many	TGTGCCAGCAGCTCACAGACGACCCAGTACTTC	CASSSQTTQYF
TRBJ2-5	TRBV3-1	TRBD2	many	TGTGCCAGCAGCCATTTCGGGAGGGAGACCCAGTACTTC	CASSHFGRETQYF
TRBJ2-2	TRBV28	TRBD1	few	TGTGCCACCATGGGGACAGTTAACACCGGGGAGCTGTTTTTT	CATMGTVNTGELFF
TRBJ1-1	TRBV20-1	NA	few	TGCAGTGCGAACAGGGTTATCACTGAAGCTTTCTTT	CSANRVITEAFF
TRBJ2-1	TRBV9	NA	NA	TGTGCCAGCAGCGTAGCTAGCAGCTCCTACAATGAGCAGTTCTTC	CASSVASSSYNEQFF
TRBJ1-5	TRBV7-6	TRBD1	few	TGTGCCAGCAGCCAGAGGACAGGGGGCAATCAGCCCCAGCATTTT	CASSQRTGGNQPQHF
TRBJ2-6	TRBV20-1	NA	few	TGCAGTGCCATCGAAGGAAATGGGGCCAACGTCCTGACTTTC	CSAIEGNGANVLTF
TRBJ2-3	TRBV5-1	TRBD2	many	TGCGCCAGCAGCTTGGCCGCAGCGGGAGATGCAGATACGCAGTATTTT	CASSLAAAGDADTQYF
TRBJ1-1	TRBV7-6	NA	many	TGTGCCAGCAGCGGGGTCTCCGGGGCGACGATAGCTTTCTTT	CASSGVSGATIAFF
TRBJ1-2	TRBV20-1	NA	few	TGCAGTGCCCGAGGGACCGTACGGGGCTACACCTTC	CSARGTVRGYTF
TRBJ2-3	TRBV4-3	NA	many	TGCGCCAGCAGCCAGGCCGAGGGGAGGGATACGCAGTATTTT	CASSQAEGRDTQYF
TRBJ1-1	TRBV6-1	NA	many	TGTGCCAGCACGTTTACTCAGGGGTTTAACACTGAAGCTTTCTTT	CASTFTQGFNTEAFF
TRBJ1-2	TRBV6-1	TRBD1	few	TGTGCCAGCAGTGAAAGGGCAGGGGGAGTCGATGGCTACACCTTC	CASSERAGGVDGYTF
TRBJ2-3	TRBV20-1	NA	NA	TGCAGTGCTAGATTGGGGCGTGGCACAGATACGCAGTATTTT	CSARLGRGTDTQYF
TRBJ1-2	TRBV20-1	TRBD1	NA	TGCAGTGCTCGGGACAGTAACTATGGCTACACCTTC	CSARDSNYGYTF
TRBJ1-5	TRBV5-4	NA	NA	TGTGCCAGCAGCCGTGACGGTAATAGCAATCAGCCCCAGCATTTT	CASSRDGNSNQPQHF
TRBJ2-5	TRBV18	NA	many	TGTGCCAGCTCCCTCTTGACTGGGGAAGAGACCCAGTACTTC	CASSLLTGEETQYF
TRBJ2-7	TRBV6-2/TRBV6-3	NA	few	TGTGCCAGCAATCAGGGTTCCTACGAGCAGTACTTC	CASNQGSYEQYF
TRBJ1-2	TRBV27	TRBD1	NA	TGTGCCAGTACCTCATCCCGGACAGGGGGGGATGGCTACACCTTC	CASTSSRTGGDGYTF
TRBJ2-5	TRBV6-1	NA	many	TGTGCCAGCAGTGCAGGCCTTTTAGCATTACAGCAAGAGACCCAGTACTTC	CASSAGLLALQQETQYF
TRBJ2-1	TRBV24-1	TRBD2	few	TGTGCCACCAGTGATGGTAGCGGGGGGGCTAGTGAGCAGTTCTTC	CATSDGSGGASEQFF
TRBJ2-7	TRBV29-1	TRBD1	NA	TGCAGCGTTGAAGGACAGGGAGTCAACGAGCAGTACTTC	CSVEGQGVNEQYF
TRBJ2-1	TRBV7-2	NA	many	TGTGCCAGCAGCTTAGGGGGACCCAGTGAGCAGTTCTTC	CASSLGGPSEQFF
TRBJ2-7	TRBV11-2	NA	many	TGTGCCAGCAGCCACTTAGTGGTTAGCGGTTCTTCCTACGAGCAGTACTTC	CASSHLVVSGSSYEQYF
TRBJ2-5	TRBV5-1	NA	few	TGCGCCAGCAGCTTGGAGGGGACCCCGCGCGAGACCCAGTACTTC	CASSLEGTPRETQYF
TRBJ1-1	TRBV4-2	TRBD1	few	TGTGCCAGCAGCCGCTCAGGACAGGGGGACACTGAAGCTTTCTTT	CASSRSGQGDTEAFF
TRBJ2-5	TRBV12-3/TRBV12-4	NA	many	TGTGCCAGCAGCCAAACGCGGGACACACAAGAGACCCAGTACTTC	CASSQTRDTQETQYF
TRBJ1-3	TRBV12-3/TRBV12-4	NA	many	TGTGCCAGCAGTTTGTCGGGGGCCGGAAACACCATATATTTT	CASSLSGAGNTIYF
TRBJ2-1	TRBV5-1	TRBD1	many	TGCGCCAGCAGCTTGCCCCTAAGTCAGGGGGCAGATGAGCAGTTCTTC	CASSLPLSQGADEQFF
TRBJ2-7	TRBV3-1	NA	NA	TGTGCCAGCAGCCAAGATCGAAGGAAGCAGTACTTC	CASSQDRRKQYF
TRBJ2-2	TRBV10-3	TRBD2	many	TGTGCCATCAGCGGACTAGCGGGAGGCACCGGGGAGCTGTTTTTT	CAISGLAGGTGELFF
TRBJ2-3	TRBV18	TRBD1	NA	TGTGCCAGCTTAACAGGGGGCACAGATACGCAGTATTTT	CASLTGGTDTQYF
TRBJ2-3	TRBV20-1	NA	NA	TGCAGTGCTAGGGGAAGGGACATCTCTAGCACAGATACGCAGTATTTT	CSARGRDISSTDTQYF
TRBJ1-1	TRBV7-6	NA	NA	TGTGCCAGCAGCCCACCTTTGCGGACCTACACTGAAGCTTTCTTT	CASSPPLRTYTEAFF